This entry features one TCR beta chain sequence. Its cognate antigen is unknown. This sample was taken from a study of cytomegalovirus exposure and HLA in healthy donors. Per germline, CDR1 SGHAT and CDR2 FQNNGV. The CDR3 sequence is 13 residues long. V lost 3 bases to trimming and J lost 5 bases, with 10 bases between them. Study conclusions and caveats: Highest at DRB1 and lowest at HLA-C, TCR association rates differed among HLA loci in a later analysis.

The PCR had 60 Vbeta and 13 Jbeta primers. The protocol was immunoSEQ multiplex PCR, while the TCRdb copy is restricted to in-frame clones and leaves out a portion. The sample table sets out under 65,000 clones. Sequencing was done on a sample of PBMCs. The rearrangement joins TRBV11-2 to TRBJ1-1, with D tentatively TRBD1 (5 bases). This receptor was taken from a middle-aged woman in good health and CMV-seronegative. The DNA for the CDR3 is TGTGCCAGCAGCTTGGGAGGGGCGACTGAAGCTTTCTTT. Protein product: CASSLGGATEAFF.